The following is a TCR beta chain sequence with its context. Some clones are missing from TCRdb's copy, which holds only in-frame ones; the method was immunoSEQ multiplex PCR. This repertoire shows some 490,000 clones, approximately 85% found once; its top ten account for roughly 3.2%. The data are from a study of blood T cell repertoires in COVID-19. Study-level information: PBMCs, B-cell-depleted T cells, or T cells were the source of the cDNA or gDNA that made up the material.

Sequencing used peripheral blood. The TCR sequence derives from a human donor in a cohort sampled during active COVID-19.

The CDR3 coding sequence is TGTGCCAGCCGGATACAGGGTAACACCGGGGAGCTGTTTTTT. It yields the protein CASRIQGNTGELFF. The chain is built from TRBV11-1 and TRBJ2-2, with a possible D match to TRBD1 (6 bases). Germline values: CDR1 SGHAT, CDR2 FQDESV (reference sequence). The CDR3 contains 14 residues. Trimming took 8 bases from V and 2 from J, leaving 12 bases between them.